Below, 28 T cell receptor beta chains from the same sample are listed, as sequenced in a study of spatial heterogeneity in lung cancer. The antigens these receptors bind are not known. General study results and limits: In tumors, expanded intratumoral alpha and beta TCR counts tracked mutation counts.

MiXCR was run by TCRdb on the 5' RACE reads, yielding one entry per CDR3 protein. The sample lists around 11,000 distinct CDR3 sequences, roughly 8% occurring once. Time point denoted: sample taken at primary tumor resection. This specimen was lung tumor tissue, taken at surgery. Receptors were obtained from a female donor with early-stage non-small cell lung cancer.

In this sample, this clonotype is medium-sized. One junction end disagrees with the germline gene, perhaps due to a read error. V gene TRBV12-3 or TRBV12-4 combines with J gene TRBJ1-6, with a weak D call TRBD1 (5 bases). The CDR3 is made up of 14 amino acids. The CDR3 DNA is TGTGCCAGCAGCTTAGGCGCAGGGAATTCACCCCTCCACTTT. It encodes CASSLGAGNSPLHF.

The table lists this clonotype with many counts. The chain uses TRBV10-3 and TRBJ2-7; TRBD2 agrees at 10 bases. The CDR3 runs to 14 residues. Germline assignment: CDR1 ENHRY and CDR2 SYGVKD. V shed 6 bases, J shed 2 bases, and the junction held 4 bases outside the gene matches. For the CDR3, the DNA is TGTGCCATCAGACCTAGCGGGGGAACCTACGAGCAGTACTTC. Protein: CAIRPSGGTYEQYF.

This clonotype is categorized as medium-sized. The gene calls are TRBV12-3 or TRBV12-4 and TRBJ2-4; D might be TRBD2 (6 bases). The CDR3 length is 12 residues. The germline V and J ends were trimmed by 3 bases and 6 bases, with 6 bases remaining between them. In DNA form, the CDR3 reads TGTGCCAGCAGTTTCGGGGGAAACATTCAGTACTTC. This codes for CASSFGGNIQYF.

This clonotype was recorded at least ten times. This sequence joins TRBV6-2 or TRBV6-3 and TRBJ2-4; 12 bases align to TRBD2. Germline V CDR1 and CDR2: MNHEY, SVGEGT. The CDR3 is 16 residues long. V shed 4 bases and J 3 bases; nucleotides not matched to a gene: 4. The DNA for the CDR3 is TGTGCCAGCAGTTCTAGCGGGGGGGTGGTCAAAAACATTCAGTACTTC. This translates into CASSSSGGVVKNIQYF.

This clonotype was seen repeatedly, ten times or more. The chain combines TRBV28 with TRBJ2-1, with D possibly being TRBD2 (6 bases). CDR1 and CDR2 (germline): MDHEN, SYDVKM. The CDR3 spans 13 residues. The ends were cut back, 2 bases at V and 9 bases at J, with 11 bases in the middle. The CDR3 DNA is TGTGCCAGCAGTTTAGGAGGGGAAGGTGAGCAGTTCTTC. Residues: CASSLGGEGEQFF.

Ten or more counts support this clonotype. V is TRBV5-1 and J is TRBJ2-3, with D tentatively TRBD2 (7 bases). The CDR3 runs to 13 residues. The V end lost 4 bases, the J end lost 4 bases, and 10 bases lay between the germline ends. Germline CDR1 and CDR2: SGHRS and YFSETQ. CDR3 protein: CASSGGGADTQYF. As DNA, the CDR3 is TGCGCCAGCAGCGGGGGGGGCGCAGATACGCAGTATTTT. The variable domain in full, completed from reference TRBV5-1 and TRBJ2-3, reads KAGVTQTPRYLIKTRGQQVTLSCSPISGHRSVSWYQQTPGQGLQFLFEYFSETQRNKGNFPGRFSGRQFSNSRSEMNVSTLELGDSALYLCASSGGGADTQYFGPGTRLTVL.

This clonotype was found many times. This chain joins TRBV11-3 and TRBJ2-5; D gene uncertain. Trimming took 3 bases from V and 5 from J, leaving 10 bases between them. The CDR3 sequence is 13 residues long. Germline lookup yields CDR1 SGHNT and CDR2 YENEEA. Written as DNA, the CDR3 is TGTGCCAGCAGCTTCGTGAGTGGGGAGACCCAGTACTTC. The encoded protein is CASSFVSGETQYF. Looking up the rest from reference TRBV11-3 and TRBJ2-5 gives the full variable domain: EAGVVQSPRYKIIEKKQPVAFWCNPISGHNTLYWYLQNLGQGPELLIRYENEEAVDDSQLPKDRFSAERLKGVDSTLKIQPAELGDSAVYLCASSFVSGETQYFGPGTRLLVL.

V gene TRBV18 combines with J gene TRBJ1-1, with TRBD1 as a possible D gene (5 bases). Trimming removed 3 bases from V and 4 bases from J, with 15 bases in between. Germline V lookup: CDR1 KGHSH, CDR2 LQKENI. The CDR3 length is 15 residues. CDR3 in DNA: TGTGCCAGCTCACCCCGGTCCCCCCAGGGCACTGAAGCTTTCTTT. Translating it yields CASSPRSPQGTEAFF.

Sample share makes this clonotype medium-sized. V is TRBV7-2 and J is TRBJ1-6, with 9 bases fitting TRBD1. From germline, CDR1 is SGHTA and CDR2 FQGNSA. The CDR3 is 15 residues long. The J segment lost 10 bases and the V segment lost 0 bases, leaving 4 bases of the junction unmatched. CDR3 protein: CASSLAPGQGSPLHF. In DNA form, the CDR3 reads TGTGCCAGCAGCTTAGCGCCGGGACAGGGATCACCCCTCCACTTT.

The V and J genes are TRBV19 and TRBJ1-2; 8 bases fit TRBD1. J gave up 4 bases and V 3 bases, and 4 bases lay outside the gene matches. Germline V gives CDR1 LNHDA, CDR2 SQIVND (reference sequence). This CDR3 is 14 amino acids long. As DNA, the CDR3 is TGTGCCAGTAGTATGGGACAGGTTGGCTATGGCTACACCTTC. This codes for CASSMGQVGYGYTF.

This clonotype was found a few times. The J gene is TRBJ2-1, the V gene TRBV3-1; D is unresolved. Germline V CDR1 and CDR2: LGHDT, YNNKEL (reference sequence). This CDR3 is 13 amino acids long. The V gene lost 7 bases and the J gene lost 0 bases, with 7 bases spanning the gap. CDR3 amino acids: CASKRSSYNEQFF. The CDR3 DNA reads as TGTGCCAGCAAAAGGAGCTCCTACAATGAGCAGTTCTTC.

This clonotype was recorded many times. The gene calls are TRBV11-1 and TRBJ1-2, with 9 bases lining up with TRBD1. The CDR3 runs to 14 residues. Germline V gives CDR1 SGHAT, CDR2 FQDESV (reference sequence). The V and J ends lost 4 bases and 2 bases, in that order; junction bases with no gene match: 2. CDR3 sequence reads: CASSSTGGNYGYTF. The CDR3 nucleotides are TGTGCCAGCAGCTCGACAGGGGGAAACTATGGCTACACCTTC.

This clonotype showed up many times. The chain combines TRBV6-1 with TRBJ2-4; D could derive from TRBD1 or TRBD2 (5 bases each). Germline CDR1 and CDR2: MNHNS and SASEGT. Trimming cost V 1 base and J 0 bases, with 13 bases left between them. This CDR3 is built from 17 residues. CDR3 sequence (DNA): TGTGCCAGCAGTGAAGGGTGGGGGTCCCAAGCCAAAAACATTCAGTACTTC. This sequence encodes CASSEGWGSQAKNIQYF.

In its sample, this clonotype was seen a few times. The chain combines TRBV2 with TRBJ2-2; D is unresolved. This CDR3 has 13 amino acids. Trimming shortened V by 7 bases and J by 3 bases, and 9 bases separated the two germline ends. Germline V gene lookup returns CDR1 SNHLY and CDR2 FYNNEI. The CDR3 is CASTPRDTGELFF. The CDR3 bases are TGTGCCAGCACCCCCCGCGACACCGGGGAGCTGTTTTTT.

This clonotype is labeled medium-sized. The rearrangement joins TRBV5-1 to TRBJ1-1; 9 bases fit TRBD1. CDR3 size: 17 residues. Germline V lookup: CDR1 SGHRS, CDR2 YFSETQ. V shed 0 bases, J shed 1 base, and the junction held 7 bases outside the gene matches. CDR3 region: CASSLGAGQGSNTEAFF. In DNA form, the CDR3 reads TGCGCCAGCAGCTTGGGAGCGGGACAGGGATCGAACACTGAAGCTTTCTTT.

The V and J genes are TRBV20-1 and TRBJ1-1; 10 bases agree with TRBD1. Germline CDR1 and CDR2: DFQATT and SNEGSKA (reference sequence). CDR3 length: 15 amino acids. Germline trimming cut 3 bases from V and 1 base from J; bases unmatched to any gene: 5. In nucleotides, the CDR3 is TGCAGTGCTAGGGGGACAGGGGATGAGAACACTGAAGCTTTCTTT. This encodes CSARGTGDENTEAFF.

This clonotype appeared many times. The J gene is TRBJ2-1, the V gene TRBV20-1; D is undetermined. This CDR3 is built from 13 residues. Trimming stripped 3 bases from V and 5 bases from J, with 11 bases between. Germline CDR1 reads DFQATT; CDR2 reads SNEGSKA (reference sequence). CDR3 residues: CSASRQFDNEQFF. In DNA form, the CDR3 reads TGCAGTGCTAGTCGTCAATTCGACAATGAGCAGTTCTTC.

This clonotype showed up many times. Compared with germline, one end of the junction differs, possibly owing to a read error. The rearrangement uses TRBV2 and TRBJ1-3; D remains unclear. This CDR3 is built from 12 residues. Germline CDR1 and CDR2: SNHLY and FYNNEI. The DNA of the CDR3 is TGTGCCAGCAGTGAGACCCCCGTACCATCTGTTTTT. Residues: CASSETPVPSVF.

This clonotype was seen more than once but under ten times. The chain employs TRBV7-2 and TRBJ2-1; 16 bases align to TRBD2. The J segment lost 7 bases and the V segment lost 2 bases, leaving 17 bases of the junction unmatched. The CDR3 is 21 residues long. Germline CDR1 and CDR2: SGHTA and FQGNSA. Here the CDR3 reads CASSLLVAGTSGGAFRNEQFF. CDR3 nucleotide sequence: TGTGCCAGCAGCTTACTGGTTGCCGGGACTAGCGGGGGGGCCTTCCGAAATGAGCAGTTCTTC.

This clonotype was seen many times. J is TRBJ1-6 and V is TRBV19; D possibly corresponds to TRBD1 (5 bases). Germline V gene lookup returns CDR1 LNHDA and CDR2 SQIVND (reference sequence). The CDR3 has 14 amino acids. CDR3 nucleotides: TGTGCAAGCTCTAGGGGCGGTTATAATTCACCCCTCCACTTT. Translation gives CASSRGGYNSPLHF.

Ten or more counts support this clonotype. V is TRBV12-3 or TRBV12-4 and J is TRBJ1-5; perhaps TRBD1 as D (6 bases). V was pared by 7 bases and J by 6 bases, with 13 bases between. There are 13 residues in the CDR3. CDR3 amino acids: CASTGQSAQPQHF. For the CDR3, the DNA is TGTGCCAGCACTGGACAGTCGGCTCAGCCCCAGCATTTT.

This clonotype was seen once. The chain links TRBV28 to TRBJ1-1; TRBD1 agrees at 7 bases. The V and J ends lost 6 bases and 3 bases, in that order; junction bases with no gene match: 10. The germline gives CDR1 MDHEN, CDR2 SYDVKM. This CDR3 is built from 15 residues. The CDR3 coding sequence is TGTGCCAGCAGCTCCACAGGGGTATCGTACACTGAAGCTTTCTTT. Translation: CASSSTGVSYTEAFF.

This clonotype was observed many times. The V and J genes are TRBV11-3 and TRBJ2-1, with D hard to call. Trimming pared 4 bases from V and 8 bases from J, leaving 9 bases between. The CDR3 covers 12 residues. Germline-derived CDR1 and CDR2 are SGHNT and YENEEA. The CDR3 reads CASSYSLDEQFF. CDR3 DNA sequence: TGTGCCAGCAGCTACTCCTTGGATGAGCAGTTCTTC. Filled out from reference TRBV11-3 and TRBJ2-1, the complete variable domain reads EAGVVQSPRYKIIEKKQPVAFWCNPISGHNTLYWYLQNLGQGPELLIRYENEEAVDDSQLPKDRFSAERLKGVDSTLKIQPAELGDSAVYLCASSYSLDEQFFGPGTRLTVL.

This clonotype was counted at least ten times. The chain carries TRBV4-3 and TRBJ1-1, with 8 bases that match TRBD1. The V and J ends lost 3 bases and 10 bases, in that order; junction bases with no gene match: 10. The germline V gene encodes CDR1 LGHNA and CDR2 YSLEER. CDR3 length: 14 residues. For the CDR3, the DNA is TGCGCCAGCAGCCAGGGACAGGCCCCCACTCGAGCTTTCTTT. Its protein product is CASSQGQAPTRAFF.

This clonotype was seen repeatedly, ten times or more. The chain couples TRBV7-7 to TRBJ2-5; tentative D call: TRBD2 (5 bases). The ends were cut back, 1 base at V and 5 bases at J, with 11 bases in the middle. The CDR3 is 14 amino acids. Germline V lookup: CDR1 SSHAT, CDR2 FNYEAQ (reference sequence). CDR3 coding DNA: TGTGCCAGCAGCTTAGAGGCTAGCACCGAGACCCAGTACTTC. This gives the protein CASSLEASTETQYF.

A note on this clonotype: This may arise from a read error, as a much more abundant clone is one base away. The rearrangement links TRBV6-2 or TRBV6-3 to TRBJ2-3; 14 bases align to TRBD2. The CDR3 consists of 16 residues. Germline CDR1 MNHEY, CDR2 SVGEGT. The CDR3 sequence: CVSSYGTSGGPDTQYF. DNA of the CDR3: TGTGTCAGCAGCTACGGGACTAGCGGGGGCCCAGATACGCAGTATTTT.

This clonotype was detected ten times or more. J is TRBJ1-1 and V is TRBV6-2 or TRBV6-3; TRBD1 agrees at 7 bases. Germline V gene data show CDR1 as MNHEY and CDR2 as SVGEGT. Trimming removed 7 bases from V and 2 bases from J; junction bases left unmatched: 7. The CDR3 sequence is 14 residues long. CDR3 in amino acids: CASKATGANTEAFF. For the CDR3, the DNA is TGTGCCAGCAAGGCAACAGGGGCAAACACTGAAGCTTTCTTT.

This clonotype has only a few counts. The chain is built from TRBV20-1 and TRBJ2-7; the match to TRBD2 covers 7 bases. V lost 1 base and J lost 1; bases outside the gene matches: 10. Germline values: CDR1 DFQATT, CDR2 SNEGSKA (reference sequence). The CDR3 runs to 16 residues. DNA for the CDR3: TGCAGTGCTAGAGCCCCAAATGGTAGCGGGTCCTACGAGCAGTACTTC. Translating gives CSARAPNGSGSYEQYF.